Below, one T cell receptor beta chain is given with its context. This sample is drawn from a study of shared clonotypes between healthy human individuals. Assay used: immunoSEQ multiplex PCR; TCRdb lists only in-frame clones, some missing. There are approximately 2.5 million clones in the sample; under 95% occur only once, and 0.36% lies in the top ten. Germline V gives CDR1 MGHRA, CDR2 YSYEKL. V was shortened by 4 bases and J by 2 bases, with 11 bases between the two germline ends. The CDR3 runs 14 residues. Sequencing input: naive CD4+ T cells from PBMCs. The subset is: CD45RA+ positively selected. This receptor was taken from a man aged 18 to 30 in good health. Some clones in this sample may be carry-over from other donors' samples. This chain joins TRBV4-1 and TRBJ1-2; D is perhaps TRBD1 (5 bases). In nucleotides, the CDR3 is TGCGCCAGCAGCCCCCCGGACAAAAACTATGGCTACACCTTC. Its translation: CASSPPDKNYGYTF.